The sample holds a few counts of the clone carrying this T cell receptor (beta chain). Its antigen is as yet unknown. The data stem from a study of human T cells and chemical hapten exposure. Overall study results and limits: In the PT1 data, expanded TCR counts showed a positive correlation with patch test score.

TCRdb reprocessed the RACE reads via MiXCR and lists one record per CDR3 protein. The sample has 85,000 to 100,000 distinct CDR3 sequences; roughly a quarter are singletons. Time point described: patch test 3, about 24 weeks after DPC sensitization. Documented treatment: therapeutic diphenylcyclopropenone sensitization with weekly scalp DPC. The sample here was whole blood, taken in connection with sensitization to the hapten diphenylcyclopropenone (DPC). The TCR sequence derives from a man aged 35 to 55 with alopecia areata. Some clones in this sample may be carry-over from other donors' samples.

This CDR3 reads CASRGVRAINQPQHF. The CDR3 DNA sequence: TGTGCCAGCAGGGGCGTTCGAGCCATCAATCAGCCCCAGCATTTT. V and J are TRBV6-2 or TRBV6-3 and TRBJ1-5; no reliable D call. The CDR3 sequence is 15 residues long. V lost 6 bases and J lost 3, with 15 bases in between. Germline CDR1 reads MNHEY; CDR2 reads SVGEGT.